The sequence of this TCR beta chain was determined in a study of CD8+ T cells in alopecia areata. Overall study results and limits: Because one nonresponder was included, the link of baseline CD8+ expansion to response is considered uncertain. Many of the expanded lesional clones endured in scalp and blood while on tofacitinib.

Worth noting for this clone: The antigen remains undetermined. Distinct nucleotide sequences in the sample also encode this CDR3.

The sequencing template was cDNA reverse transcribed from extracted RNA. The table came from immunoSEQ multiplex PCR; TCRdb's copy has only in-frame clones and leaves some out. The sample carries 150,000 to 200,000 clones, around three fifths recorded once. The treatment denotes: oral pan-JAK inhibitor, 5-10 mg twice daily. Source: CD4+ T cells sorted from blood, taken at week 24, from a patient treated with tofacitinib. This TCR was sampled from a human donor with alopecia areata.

CDR3 protein: CASSLDMNTEAFF. CDR3 DNA sequence: TGTGCCAGCAGCTTAGATATGAACACTGAAGCTTTCTTT. This chain uses TRBV7-9 with TRBJ1-1; D unresolved. From germline, CDR1 is SEHNR and CDR2 FQNEAQ (reference sequence). CDR3 length: 13 amino acids. V was clipped by 1 base and J by 0 bases, with 3 bases between them.